A single TCR beta chain is shown here with its context. This clone came up a few times. What this receptor recognizes is not known. No qualities accompany the bases; no much larger clone lies one base away. TCRbeta CDR3 regions were amplified from genomic DNA by means of the immunoSEQ Assay, a bias-controlled multiplex PCR. As for the authors' bioinformatics: Within the assay, amplification of reference gene primers was used to estimate how many nucleated cells each sample contained. Sequence reads were collapsed and filtered to measure the absolute abundance of every unique TCRbeta CDR3 rearrangement. For each sample, productive Simpson clonality was calculated by taking the square root of Simpson's diversity index across productive rearrangements. Here the immuneACCESS table is served through TCRdb, limited to in-frame sequences with V and J called. Missing clones are a known gap in these copies; in checked studies unresolved V genes cover under half, and the rest lacks a known reason. The V and J calls and clone size are taken from that table; D and trimming were inferred from the DNA. Within this sample are 120,000 or so clones, with 72% of them counted one time only. The ten largest clones add up to over 6% of the sample.

The collaborating institutions used their own protocols to collect whole blood in K2EDTA tubes. Collaborator samples were shipped for TCRbeta analysis as frozen whole blood, isolated PBMCs, or DNA extracted from either sample type. This entry comes from a study of blood T cell repertoires in COVID-19 (dated by TCRdb to the early 2020s). Context from the whole study: Samples covering the acute and convalescent phases of COVID-19 were provided by collaborators in the United States, Italy and Spain. The material from the prospective study consisted of cDNA or gDNA derived from T cells, B-cell-depleted T cells, or PBMCs. The repertoires were released in a freely available public database intended as a resource for research on the immune response to SARS-CoV-2. The samples were drawn from two sources: the first 160 participants of the ongoing ImmuneRACE study, and over 950 subjects contributed by 6 global collaborators. The dataset comprised deeply sampled blood TCRbeta repertoires from subjects exposed to, actively infected with, or recovered from COVID-19. Where HLA class I and class II types were available, the types were taken from metadata supplied by the sample provider, not from assay-based typing. A de-identified subject ID, COVID-19 status, age in years and sex were almost always included in the sample metadata.

CDR1 and CDR2, per the germline V gene, are KGHSH and LQKENI. Clipping removes 4 bases from V and 0 bases from J, with 4 as the unmatched junction base count. The CDR3 spans 15 residues, from the cysteine through the phenylalanine. The sequence is cut down to CDR3 DNA, 45 bases in frame from base 1. Overall study outcomes, separate from this receptor: Clinical and demographic metadata were provided uncurated, with the amount varying by source and participant.

The sequenced sample consisted of peripheral blood. The sequence derives from a woman aged 55 to 70 with acute or convalescent COVID-19. This chain joins TRBV18 to TRBJ2-7; 9 central bases correspond to TRBD1. The DNA is as follows: TGTGCCAGCTCACTAGGACAGGGGATCTCCTACGAGCAGTACTTC. Translated, this gives CASSLGQGISYEQYF.